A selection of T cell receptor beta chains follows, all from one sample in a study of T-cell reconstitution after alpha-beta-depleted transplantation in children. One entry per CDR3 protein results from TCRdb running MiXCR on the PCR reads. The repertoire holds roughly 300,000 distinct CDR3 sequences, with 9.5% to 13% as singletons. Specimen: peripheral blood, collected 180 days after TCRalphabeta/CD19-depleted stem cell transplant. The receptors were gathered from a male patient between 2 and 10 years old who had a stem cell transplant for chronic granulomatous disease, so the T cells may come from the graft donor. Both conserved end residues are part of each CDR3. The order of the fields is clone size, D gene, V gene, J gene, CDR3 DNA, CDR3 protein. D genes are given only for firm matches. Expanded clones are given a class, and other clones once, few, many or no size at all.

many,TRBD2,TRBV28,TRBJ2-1,TGTGCCAGCAGCCAAGATAGCGGGAGTACAAATGAGCAGTTCTTC,CASSQDSGSTNEQFF
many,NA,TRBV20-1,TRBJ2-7,TGCAGTGCTAGTGGGGGGGCTTTGCGCGGGAGTTTTCACGAGCAGTACTTC,CSASGGALRGSFHEQYF
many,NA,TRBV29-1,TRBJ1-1,TGCAGCGTGTCCCCGGGTCTGACTGAAGCTTTCTTT,CSVSPGLTEAFF
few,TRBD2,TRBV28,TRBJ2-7,TGTGCCAGCAGTTTTGCGGGAGGGCAGTACGAGCAGTACTTC,CASSFAGGQYEQYF
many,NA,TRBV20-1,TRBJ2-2,TGCAGTGCAGCCCCGGGATCCACCGGGGAGCTGTTTTTT,CSAAPGSTGELFF
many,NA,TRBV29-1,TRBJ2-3,TGCAGCGTTGAAGTGGATAGCACAGATACGCAGTATTTT,CSVEVDSTDTQYF
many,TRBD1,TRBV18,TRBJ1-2,TGTGCCAGCTCACCCCCTTTCCAGGGGGCAAGCTATGGCTACACCTTC,CASSPPFQGASYGYTF
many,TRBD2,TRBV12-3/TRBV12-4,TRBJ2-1,TGTGCCAGCAGTTATGAAGCGGGGTTCTCCTACAATGAGCAGTTCTTC,CASSYEAGFSYNEQFF
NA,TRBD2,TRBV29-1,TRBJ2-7,TGCAGCGTTGAGAATATGAGCGGGAACCCCTCTGGCGCTTCCTACGAGCAGTACTTC,CSVENMSGNPSGASYEQYF
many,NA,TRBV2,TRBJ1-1,TGTGCCAGCAGTCCCCGTGAGGAGAACACTGAAGCTTTCTTT,CASSPREENTEAFF
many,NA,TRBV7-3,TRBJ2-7,TGTGCCAGCGGAATCGCCGGGGGCCACTCCTACGAGCAGTACTTC,CASGIAGGHSYEQYF
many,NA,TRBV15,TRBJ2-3,TGTGCCACCAGCTCCGAGGGGGAAGCCACAGATACGCAGTATTTT,CATSSEGEATDTQYF
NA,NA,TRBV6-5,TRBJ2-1,TGTGCCAGCAGTTACTCCCAATTAACTAGTCTCAATGAGCAGTTCTTC,CASSYSQLTSLNEQFF
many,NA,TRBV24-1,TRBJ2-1,TGTGCCACCAGTGATAAGAATGAGCAGTTCTTC,CATSDKNEQFF
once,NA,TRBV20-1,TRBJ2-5,TGCAGTGCTAGAGTGTGGGGCGTCGAGACCCAGTACTTC,CSARVWGVETQYF
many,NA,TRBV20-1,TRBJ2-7,TGCAGTGCGACTGGTGGCTGGACCTACGAGCAGTACTTC,CSATGGWTYEQYF
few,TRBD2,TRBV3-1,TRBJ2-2,TGTGCCAGCAGCCAAGAAGGGCGGGGGACGGGCACCGGGGAGCTGTTTTTT,CASSQEGRGTGTGELFF
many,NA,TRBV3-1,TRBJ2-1,TGTGCCAGCAGCCAAGGGAGCGGCTGGGGCGATGAGCAGTTCTTC,CASSQGSGWGDEQFF
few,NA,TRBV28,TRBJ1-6,TGTGCCAGCAGATCCCGACAGTATAATTCACCCCTCCACTTT,CASRSRQYNSPLHF
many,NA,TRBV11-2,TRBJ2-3,TGTGCCAGCAGCTTAGAAGGGCCAGGCAGCCGAAGCACAGATACGCAGTATTTT,CASSLEGPGSRSTDTQYF
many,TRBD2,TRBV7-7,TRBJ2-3,TGTGCCAGCAGTCTAGGAGCGGGAGGCCATTTCACAGATACGCAGTATTTT,CASSLGAGGHFTDTQYF
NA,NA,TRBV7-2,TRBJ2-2,TGTGCCAGCAGCTACCAAGGTCTCAACACCGGGGAGCTGTTTTTT,CASSYQGLNTGELFF